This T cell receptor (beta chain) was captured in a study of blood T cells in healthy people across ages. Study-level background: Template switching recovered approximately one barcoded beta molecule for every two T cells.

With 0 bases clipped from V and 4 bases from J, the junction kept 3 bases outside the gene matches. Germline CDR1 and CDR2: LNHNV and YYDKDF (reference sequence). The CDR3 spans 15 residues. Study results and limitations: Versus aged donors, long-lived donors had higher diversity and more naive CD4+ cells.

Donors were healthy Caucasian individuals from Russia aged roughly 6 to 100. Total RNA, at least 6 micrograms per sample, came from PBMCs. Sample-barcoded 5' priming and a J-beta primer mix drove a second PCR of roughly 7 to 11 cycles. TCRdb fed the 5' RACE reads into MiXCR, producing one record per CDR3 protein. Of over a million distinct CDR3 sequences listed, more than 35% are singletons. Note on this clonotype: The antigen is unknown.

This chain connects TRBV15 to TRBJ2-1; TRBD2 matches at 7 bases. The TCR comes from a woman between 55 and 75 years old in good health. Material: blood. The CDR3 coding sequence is TGTGCCACCAGCAGAGACCCCGGGGGGTACAATGAGCAGTTCTTC. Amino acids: CATSRDPGGYNEQFF. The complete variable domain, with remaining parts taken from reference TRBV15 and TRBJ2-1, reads DAMVIQNPRYQVTQFGKPVTLSCSQTLNHNVMYWYQQKSSQAPKLLFHYYDKDFNNEADTPDNFQSRRPNTSFCFLDIRSPGLGDTAMYLCATSRDPGGYNEQFFGPGTRLTVL.